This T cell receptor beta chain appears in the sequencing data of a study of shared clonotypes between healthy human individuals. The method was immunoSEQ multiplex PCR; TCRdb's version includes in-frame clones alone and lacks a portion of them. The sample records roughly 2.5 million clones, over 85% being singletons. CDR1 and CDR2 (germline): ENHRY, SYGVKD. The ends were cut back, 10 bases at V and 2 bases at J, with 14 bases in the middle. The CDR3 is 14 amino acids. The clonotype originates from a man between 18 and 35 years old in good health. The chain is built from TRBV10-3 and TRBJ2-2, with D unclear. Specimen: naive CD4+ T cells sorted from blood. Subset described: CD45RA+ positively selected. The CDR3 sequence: CATQRNRNTGELFF. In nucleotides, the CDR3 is TGTGCCACCCAAAGGAACCGAAACACCGGGGAGCTGTTTTTT.